A single count supports the clone carrying this T cell receptor beta chain. What it binds is unknown. This CDR3 spans 15 amino acids. CDR1 is SQVTM and CDR2 is ANQGSEA in the germline V gene. The V end lost 3 bases, the J end lost 5 bases, and 19 bases lay between the germline ends. The sample originates from a study of cytomegalovirus exposure and HLA in healthy donors. Study details: Unique TCR beta sequences numbering 95 million to 130 million came from about 179 million T cells in an earlier analysis. General study points: Most subjects had HLA-A and HLA-B alleles reportedly predicted accurately by TCR beta sequences. Within a later analysis, the majority of CMV-associated TCR beta chains appeared HLA-restricted. Presence/absence analyses rested on an assumption that sequencing depth was roughly uniform across donors.

60 Vbeta and 13 Jbeta primers were used in PCR. Measured with immunoSEQ multiplex PCR; TCRdb has only the in-frame clones, and not every one. The repertoire holds over 60,000 clones, with approximately 72% as singletons. The sequenced sample was PBMCs. This chain connects TRBV29-1 to TRBJ1-1; possible D gene TRBD1, 6 bases. The clonotype comes from a woman in her twenties or thirties in good health and CMV-seropositive. The CDR3 is CSVDLRTAGRTEAFF. Written as DNA, the CDR3 is TGCAGCGTTGATTTAAGGACAGCCGGAAGGACTGAAGCTTTCTTT.